The T cell receptor (beta chain) described here comes from a study of shared clonotypes between healthy human individuals. Points from the study as a whole: Even with large depth, rarefaction showed that sorted-subset sequencing was incomplete. On the whole, naive subsets had larger estimated richness than memory subsets had.

Only in-frame clones appear in the TCRdb table, and some are missing; sequencing was by immunoSEQ multiplex PCR. The sample shows 2 million or so clones, about 95% of them seen only once. The V end was cut by 2 bases, the J end by 1 base, with 2 bases between. In germline, CDR1 is MGHDK, CDR2 SYGVNS. CDR3 size: 12 residues. CD8 cells regarded as naive lacked CD45RO, were positively chosen for CCR7, and omitted terminally differentiated effector memory CD45RA+ cells. All the donors were Caucasian adults who lived in Nashville, Tennessee. About this clone itself: Its antigen is unknown.

The V and J genes are TRBV25-1 and TRBJ1-1; D not resolved. The clonotype originates from a man aged 18-30 years in good health. The sample consisted of naive CD8+ T cells sorted from blood. The CDR3 here is CASSETNTEAFF. The CDR3 coding sequence is TGTGCCAGCAGTGAAACGAACACTGAAGCTTTCTTT.